The 11 T cell receptor beta chains reported below all come from one sample, sequenced in a study of shared clonotypes between healthy human individuals. Sequencing was performed with immunoSEQ multiplex PCR; in TCRdb, only in-frame clones are kept and a portion is missing. The profile shows around 980,000 clones, about 84% of them singletons. Sequenced sample: memory CD4+ T cells from PBMCs. The subset: CD45RA-negative fraction. These receptors all stem from a man between 18 and 29 years old in good health. Some clones in this sample may be carry-over from other donors' samples.

V and J are TRBV5-4 and TRBJ2-7; the match to TRBD1 covers 10 bases. This CDR3 contains 17 residues. The J segment lost 5 bases and the V segment lost 8 bases, leaving 19 bases of the junction unmatched. Germline V gene sequence: CDR1 SGHNT, CDR2 YYREEE (reference sequence). Written as DNA, the CDR3 is TGTGCCAGGGACGACAAAGGACAGACAGGGGGCAACCACGAGCAGTACTTC. It translates to CARDDKGQTGGNHEQYF. The variable domain in full, with the rest retrieved from reference TRBV5-4 and TRBJ2-7, is ETGVTQSPTHLIKTRGQQVTLRCSSQSGHNTVSWYQQALGQGPQFIFQYYREEENGRGNFPPRFSGLQFPNYSSELNVNALELDDSALYLCARDDKGQTGGNHEQYFGPGTRLTVT.

The rearrangement joins TRBV2 to TRBJ1-1; D possibly corresponds to TRBD1 (6 bases). The germline CDR1 and CDR2 sequences are SNHLY and FYNNEI. Trimming removed 7 bases at V and 2 bases at J, with 17 bases between. This CDR3 is built from 15 residues. CDR3 in DNA: TGTGCCAGCACCAAAGAGGCAGGGGAAAACACTGAAGCTTTCTTT. It specifies CASTKEAGENTEAFF.

The chain uses TRBV19 and TRBJ1-5, with D uncertain. This CDR3 has 13 residues. Germline lookup yields CDR1 LNHDA and CDR2 SQIVND (reference sequence). Trimming took 5 bases from V and 1 from J, leaving 6 bases between them. The CDR3 bases are TGTGCCAGTAGTTCTGGGAGCAATCAGCCCCAGCATTTT. Amino acid sequence: CASSSGSNQPQHF.

This clone came up a few times. Here the CDR3 DNA reads TGTGCCAGCAGTTTGTTCCCCGATGGACTAGCGGTGACGGAGTTCGAGCAGTACTTC. It specifies CASSLFPDGLAVTEFEQYF. The chain uses TRBV27 and TRBJ2-7; 10 bases are shared with TRBD2. Per germline, CDR1 MNHEY and CDR2 SMNVEV (reference sequence). This CDR3 contains 19 residues. V lost 3 bases, J lost 6 bases, and 20 bases stayed unmatched.

The CDR3 reads CASDLWSNQPQHF. The CDR3 bases are TGTGCCAGCGACCTTTGGAGCAATCAGCCCCAGCATTTT. V is TRBV2 and J is TRBJ1-5; D remains ambiguous. The germline V gene encodes CDR1 SNHLY and CDR2 FYNNEI. Trimming took off 8 bases at V and 1 base at J, with 9 bases between the two ends. The CDR3 extends over 13 amino acids.

Concerning this clone: Possible read error: a much larger clone is one base away. This chain connects TRBV6-1 to TRBJ1-1; D call uncertain. V lost 6 bases and J lost 1, with 3 bases in between. Germline V CDR1 and CDR2: MNHNS, SASEGT. The CDR3 loop spans 11 amino acids. DNA for the CDR3: TGTGCCAGCAGAAAGAACACTGAAGCTTTCTTT. It specifies CASRKNTEAFF.

This chain connects TRBV11-2 to TRBJ2-1; weak D call: TRBD2 (6 bases). CDR3 size: 16 residues. Germline V gene sequence: CDR1 SGHAT, CDR2 FQNNGV. Trimming left V 7 bases short and J 1 base short, with 17 bases between. CDR3 nucleotide sequence: TGTGCCAGCACCATGCTGGCGGGATGGTCCTACAATGAGCAGTTCTTC. It codes for CASTMLAGWSYNEQFF.

CDR3 bases: TGTGCCTGGAGTCTCCCAGGAATCTCTGGAAACACCATATATTTT. Translated, it gives CAWSLPGISGNTIYF. V gene TRBV30 combines with J gene TRBJ1-3; D is ambiguous. This CDR3 comprises 15 residues. V gave up 2 bases and J gave up 0 bases, with 11 bases separating them. CDR1 and CDR2 (germline): GTSNPN, SVGIG (reference sequence).

This chain joins TRBV29-1 and TRBJ2-6; D possibly corresponds to TRBD1 (6 bases). The V end lost 7 bases, the J end lost 0 bases, and 25 bases lay between the germline ends. This CDR3 region has 19 residues. Germline CDR1 SQVTM, CDR2 ANQGSEA. The CDR3 DNA is TGCAGCGCCAAAGAAAGCCAGACAGGAAAGTACTCTGGGGCCAACGTCCTGACTTTC. Protein: CSAKESQTGKYSGANVLTF.

This chain connects TRBV13 to TRBJ1-1, with 8 nucleotides matching TRBD1. The CDR3 is 15 amino acids. Germline V gives CDR1 PRHDT, CDR2 FYEKMQ (reference sequence). V shed 1 base and J 6 bases; nucleotides not matched to a gene: 7. The CDR3 is CASSLEGRGRPEAFF. The CDR3 coding sequence is TGTGCCAGCAGCTTAGAAGGCAGGGGGCGTCCTGAAGCTTTCTTT.

The genes are TRBV10-3 and TRBJ2-7, with a possible D match to TRBD2 (6 bases). Trimming left V 11 bases short and J 5 bases short, with 19 bases between. Germline V CDR1 and CDR2: ENHRY, SYGVKD. The CDR3 spans 13 residues. The CDR3 DNA is TGTGCCGGTCGGCGGGAAAAGCAACACGAGCAGTACTTC. It codes for CAGRREKQHEQYF.